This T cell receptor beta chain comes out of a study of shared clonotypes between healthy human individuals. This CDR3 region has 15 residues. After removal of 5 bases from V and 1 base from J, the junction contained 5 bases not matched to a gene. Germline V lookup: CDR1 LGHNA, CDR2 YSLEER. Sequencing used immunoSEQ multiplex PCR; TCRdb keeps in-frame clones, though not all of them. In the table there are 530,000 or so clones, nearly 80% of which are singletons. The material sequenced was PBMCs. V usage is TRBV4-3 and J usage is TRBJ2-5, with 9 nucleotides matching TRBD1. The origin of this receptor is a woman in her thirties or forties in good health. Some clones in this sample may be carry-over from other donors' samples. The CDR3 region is CASSFQTGGQETQYF. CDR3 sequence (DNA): TGCGCCAGCAGCTTTCAGACAGGGGGCCAAGAGACCCAGTACTTC.